The clone carrying this TCR beta chain was counted many times. Its antigen remains unidentified. Making use of molecular barcodes, quantitative 5'-RACE generated TCR beta libraries. TCRdb reprocessed the 5' RACE reads via MiXCR and lists one record per CDR3 protein. Counted here are around 150,000 distinct CDR3 sequences, around 6.6% occurring once; the ten biggest clones make up around 12%. This entry is derived from a study of CD8 T cells in ankylosing spondylitis. The CDR3 sequence is 14 residues long. Germline V gives CDR1 SGHRS, CDR2 YFSETQ. The junction had 2 bases not matched to a gene; V was cut back by 2 bases and J by 5 bases. General study findings and limits: According to the report, clones linked to the disease were significantly enriched in matched synovial fluid samples taken from ankylosing spondylitis patients.

Sequenced material: blood, either unsorted or a sorted T cell fraction (not recorded which). The V call is TRBV5-1, the J call TRBJ1-5; 9 nucleotides agree with TRBD1. The receptor was derived from a female donor with ankylosing spondylitis or in good health (not recorded which). The DNA for the CDR3 is TGCGCCAGCAGCTTAACAGGGGGCGATCAGCCCCAGCATTTT. Translation gives CASSLTGGDQPQHF.